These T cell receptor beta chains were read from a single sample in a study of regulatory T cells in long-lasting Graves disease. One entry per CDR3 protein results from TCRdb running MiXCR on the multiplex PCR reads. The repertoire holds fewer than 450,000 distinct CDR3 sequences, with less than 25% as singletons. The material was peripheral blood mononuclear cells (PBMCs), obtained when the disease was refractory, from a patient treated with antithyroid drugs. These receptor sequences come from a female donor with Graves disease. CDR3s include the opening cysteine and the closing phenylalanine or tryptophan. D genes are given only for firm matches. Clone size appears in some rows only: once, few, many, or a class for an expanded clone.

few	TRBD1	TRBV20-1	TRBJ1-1	TGCAGTGCTAGAGATCGACAGGGGTTCACTGAAGCTTTCTTT	CSARDRQGFTEAFF
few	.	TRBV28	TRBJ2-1	TGTGCCAGCAGTTTAAACGCGGGTTTAACGGGGGAGCAGTTCTTC	CASSLNAGLTGEQFF
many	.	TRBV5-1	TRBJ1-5	TGTGCCAGCAGCCTCGACGGTAGCAATCAGCCCCAGCATTTT	CASSLDGSNQPQHF
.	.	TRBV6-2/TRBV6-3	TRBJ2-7	TGTGCCAGCAGTTACTCAAATGCAGACTACGAGCAGTACTTC	CASSYSNADYEQYF
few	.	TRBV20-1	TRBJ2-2	TGCAGTGCCACCCGGGCTAGCCGAAACACCGGGGAGCTGTTTTTT	CSATRASRNTGELFF
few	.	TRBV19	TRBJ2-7	TGTGCCAGTGCCGCGAGCTCCTACGAGCAGTACTTC	CASAASSYEQYF
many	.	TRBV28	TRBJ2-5	TGTGCCAGCAGTTTAGGCTTGGGGGAAGAGACCCAGTACTTC	CASSLGLGEETQYF
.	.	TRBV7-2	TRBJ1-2	TGTGCCAGCAGCTTAGCTGTGGGGGGTATCTATGGCTACACCTTC	CASSLAVGGIYGYTF
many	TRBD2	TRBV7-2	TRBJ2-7	TGTGCCAGCAGCCAAACGGCGGGAGAGGTGTACGAGCAGTACTTC	CASSQTAGEVYEQYF
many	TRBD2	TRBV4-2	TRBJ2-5	TGTGCCAGCAGCCAAAACCCTCTAGCGGCCCAAGAGACCCAGTACTTC	CASSQNPLAAQETQYF
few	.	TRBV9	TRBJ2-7	TGTGCCAGCAGCGTAGCGCCCGGGGACGAGCAGTACTTC	CASSVAPGDEQYF
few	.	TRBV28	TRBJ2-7	TGTGCCAGCACGGGACCCCAAGGATACGAGCAGTACTTC	CASTGPQGYEQYF
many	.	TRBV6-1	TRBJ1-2	TGTGCCAGCAGCTCCGCAAGGCATTATGAGGGCTACACCTTC	CASSSARHYEGYTF
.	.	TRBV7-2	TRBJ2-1	TGTGCCAGCAGCTTAGGTCGGTCCCAGGGGACGTACAATGAGCAGTTCTTC	CASSLGRSQGTYNEQFF
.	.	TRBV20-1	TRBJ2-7	TGCAGTGCCGAGGGCAGGGACTACGAGCAGTACTTC	CSAEGRDYEQYF
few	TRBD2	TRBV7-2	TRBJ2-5	TGTGCCAGCAGCCCTCCCGCGGGACTAGGGGAGACCCAGTACTTC	CASSPPAGLGETQYF
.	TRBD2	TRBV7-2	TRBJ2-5	TGTGCCAGCAGCTCCTTTTCGGGGGGGGTTTCGGCCCAGTACTTC	CASSSFSGGVSAQYF
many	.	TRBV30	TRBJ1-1	TGTGCCTGGAGTTACCCTGGGACGGTGAACACTGAAGCTTTCTTT	CAWSYPGTVNTEAFF
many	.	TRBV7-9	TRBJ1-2	TGTGCCAGCAGCTCTCCGACAGATTTCTATGGCTACACCTTC	CASSSPTDFYGYTF
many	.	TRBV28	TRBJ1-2	TGTGCCAGCAGTCCAACCCCGGATAGCGATGGCTACACCTTC	CASSPTPDSDGYTF
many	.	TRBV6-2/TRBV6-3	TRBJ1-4	TGTGCCAGCCGTGGGACCCGTGGTGAAAAACTGTTTTTT	CASRGTRGEKLFF
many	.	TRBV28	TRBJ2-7	TGTGCCAGCAGCTTAGCTTACGAGCAGTACTTC	CASSLAYEQYF
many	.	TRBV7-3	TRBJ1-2	TGTGCCAGCAGCTTAAGTCCGCAGAACTATGGCTACACCTTC	CASSLSPQNYGYTF
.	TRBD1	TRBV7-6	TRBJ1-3	TGTGCCAGCAGCCCCGGGACAGGGGGCTCTGGAAACACCATATATTTT	CASSPGTGGSGNTIYF
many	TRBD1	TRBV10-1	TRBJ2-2	TGCGCCAGCGGAGACAGGGACACCGGGGAGCTGTTTTTT	CASGDRDTGELFF